One sample yielded the 22 T cell receptor beta chains listed below, sequenced in a study of cytomegalovirus exposure and HLA in healthy donors. PCR employed 60 Vbeta and 13 Jbeta primers. Sequenced by immunoSEQ multiplex PCR; TCRdb stores in-frame clones only, minus some. The data contain 140,000 to 150,000 clones, roughly three quarters of them singletons. Sequencing input: PBMCs. These receptors originate from a female donor in good health and CMV-seronegative.

The CDR3 is CASSYSEGRETQYF. The DNA for the CDR3 is TGTGCCAGCAGTTACTCTGAGGGGAGGGAGACCCAGTACTTC. This chain joins TRBV6-5 and TRBJ2-5; tentative D call: TRBD2 (6 bases). V was cut by 0 bases and J by 5 bases, with 10 bases left in between. Looked up from germline, CDR1 is MNHEY and CDR2 is SVGAGI. CDR3 length: 14 residues.

As for this clone: Germline and junction disagree at one end, which may indicate a read error. The chain couples TRBV15 to TRBJ2-3, with TRBD1 matching 8 bases. Germline V lookup: CDR1 LNHNV, CDR2 YYDKDF (reference sequence). The CDR3 consists of 14 residues. CDR3 sequence: CATSRDRAADAQYF. The CDR3 DNA follows: TGTGCCACCAGCAGGGACAGGGCGGCAGATGCGCAGTATTTT.

This chain uses TRBV27 with TRBJ2-7; 10 bases are shared with TRBD2. The CDR3 spans 13 residues. With 6 bases clipped from V and 3 bases from J, the junction kept 2 bases outside the gene matches. Germline loops: CDR1 MNHEY, CDR2 SMNVEV (reference sequence). In DNA form, the CDR3 reads TGTGCCAGCAGGGCTAGCGGGAGCTACGAGCAGTACTTC. Translating it yields CASRASGSYEQYF.

The chain joins TRBV5-6 to TRBJ2-7; 7 bases match TRBD2. Germline V gene sequence: CDR1 SGHDT, CDR2 YYEEEE. This CDR3 has 14 amino acids. The V and J ends lost 2 bases and 1 base, in that order; junction bases with no gene match: 3. The CDR3 sequence: CASSFSSGSYEQYF. As DNA, the CDR3 is TGTGCCAGCAGCTTTTCTAGCGGATCCTACGAGCAGTACTTC.

This clone was detected a few times. The chain recombines TRBV6-1 with TRBJ1-1; D gene unclear. This CDR3 contains 13 residues. V dropped 4 bases and J dropped 2 bases, with 8 bases sitting between them. CDR1 MNHNS and CDR2 SASEGT come from the germline V gene. The CDR3 protein is CASSGKQNTEAFF. CDR3 sequence (DNA): TGTGCCAGCAGTGGAAAACAAAACACTGAAGCTTTCTTT.

This chain joins TRBV4-1 and TRBJ1-2, with 8 bases fitting TRBD1. The trim removed 3 bases at V and 4 bases at J, leaving 7 bases unmatched. Germline lookup yields CDR1 MGHRA and CDR2 YSYEKL. The CDR3 contains 15 residues. In DNA, the CDR3 is TGCGCCAGCAGCCAGGCCCCAGACAGGGGCTATGGCTACACCTTC. This sequence encodes CASSQAPDRGYGYTF.

The V gene is TRBV6-5, the J gene TRBJ1-1; D gene uncertain. The V end was cut by 5 bases, the J end by 1 base, with 8 bases between. The length of the CDR3 is 13 residues. Germline V gene data show CDR1 as MNHEY and CDR2 as SVGAGI. CDR3 coding DNA: TGTGCCAGCAGTCGTTCGTGGAACACTGAAGCTTTCTTT. Protein: CASSRSWNTEAFF.

This chain joins TRBV6-1 and TRBJ2-1, with 8 bases that match TRBD2. The V and J ends lost 3 bases and 3 bases, in that order; junction bases with no gene match: 7. Germline CDR1 and CDR2: MNHNS and SASEGT. The CDR3 has 16 amino acids. CDR3 loop: CASSDQLSGSYNEQFF. DNA for the CDR3: TGTGCCAGCAGTGACCAGTTGAGCGGGAGCTACAATGAGCAGTTCTTC.

Here the CDR3 DNA reads TGTGCCAGCATCGAACGGGGGAATCAGCCCCAGCATTTT. The encoded protein is CASIERGNQPQHF. V and J are TRBV28 and TRBJ1-5; the D gene is possibly TRBD1 (5 bases). CDR3 length: 13 amino acids. Trimming took off 7 bases at V and 4 bases at J, with 11 bases between the two ends. Germline CDR1 and CDR2: MDHEN and SYDVKM.

Concerning this clone: At one boundary the junction diverges from the germline segment, which might be a read error. This chain uses TRBV6-5 with TRBJ2-1; 8 bases line up with TRBD1. From germline, CDR1 is MNHEY and CDR2 SVGAGI. CDR3 size: 12 residues. The CDR3 protein is CASSYHDRGSVF. As DNA, the CDR3 is TGTGCCAGCAGTTACCACGACAGGGGTAGTGTCTTC.

This sequence joins TRBV6-5 and TRBJ2-7, with D perhaps TRBD2 (5 bases). The CDR3 consists of 13 residues. Trimming pared 2 bases from V and 3 bases from J, leaving 8 bases between. From germline, CDR1 is MNHEY and CDR2 SVGAGI. The CDR3 coding sequence is TGTGCCAGCAGTTACAGCGGTCACTACGAGCAGTACTTC. Its protein is CASSYSGHYEQYF.

The rearrangement joins TRBV5-4 to TRBJ1-1, with a possible D match to TRBD1 (5 bases). There are 15 residues in the CDR3. CDR1 and CDR2 from the germline V gene are SGHNT and YYREEE (reference sequence). The V end was cut by 2 bases, the J end by 5 bases, with 16 bases between. CDR3 DNA: TGTGCCAGCAGCTTACGACAGCGGGGGGGAACTGAAGCTTTCTTT. The encoded protein is CASSLRQRGGTEAFF.

The gene calls are TRBV12-5 and TRBJ1-2; 11 positions agree with TRBD1. Germline V gene sequence: CDR1 LGHNT, CDR2 FRNRAP. The V gene end was trimmed by 0 bases and the J gene end by 1 base; junction bases not matched to a gene: 7. This CDR3 spans 18 amino acids. In nucleotides, the CDR3 is TGTGCTAGTGGTTTGGTACGATGGGACAGGGGGTTTAACTATGGCTACACCTTC. Translating it yields CASGLVRWDRGFNYGYTF.

This clone was observed a handful of times. V is TRBV19 and J is TRBJ1-2; no definite D call. Germline V CDR1 and CDR2: LNHDA, SQIVND (reference sequence). The CDR3 runs to 12 residues. V lost 3 bases, J lost 5 bases, and 7 bases lay in between. As DNA, the CDR3 is TGTGCCAGTAGTATGCGAAATTATGGCTACACCTTC. Encoded protein: CASSMRNYGYTF.

A single count supports this clone. One junction end disagrees with the germline gene, perhaps due to a read error. This chain connects TRBV7-9 to TRBJ2-1; D is possibly TRBD1 (6 bases). The CDR3 contains 13 residues. CDR1 and CDR2 (germline): SEHNR, FQNEAQ (reference sequence). The chain's CDR3 is CSSSPVGGNEQFF. The CDR3 DNA reads as TGTTCCAGCAGCCCCGTAGGGGGCAATGAGCAGTTCTTC.

This clone was counted once. The chain uses TRBV19 and TRBJ1-2; D is perhaps TRBD1 (6 bases). The CDR3 is 14 amino acids. The V end lost 5 bases, the J end lost 1 base, and 11 bases lay between the germline ends. Germline V gives CDR1 LNHDA, CDR2 SQIVND (reference sequence). In DNA, the CDR3 is TGTGCCAGTAGTGGGACACCTTATAACTATGGCTACACCTTC. Translation: CASSGTPYNYGYTF.

This sequence joins TRBV30 and TRBJ1-5, with 7 nucleotides matching TRBD1. V trimming: 4 bases; J trimming: 2 bases; junction bases outside the gene matches: 8. In germline, CDR1 is GTSNPN, CDR2 SVGIG (reference sequence). This CDR3 contains 15 residues. CDR3 sequence: CAWTSGGNGNQPQHF. The CDR3 DNA follows: TGTGCCTGGACGTCAGGGGGTAATGGCAATCAGCCCCAGCATTTT.

The chain uses TRBV15 and TRBJ2-1, with D perhaps TRBD2 (6 bases). The CDR3 totals 14 residues. Germline V gene data show CDR1 as LNHNV and CDR2 as YYDKDF (reference sequence). The V and J ends lost 5 bases and 8 bases respectively, with 16 bases between them. DNA for the CDR3: TGTGCCACCAGCGGGGGACTCCCAGCCCATGAGCAGTTCTTC. Translating gives CATSGGLPAHEQFF. The variable domain in full, with the rest retrieved from reference TRBV15 and TRBJ2-1, is DAMVIQNPRYQVTQFGKPVTLSCSQTLNHNVMYWYQQKSSQAPKLLFHYYDKDFNNEADTPDNFQSRRPNTSFCFLDIRSPGLGDTAMYLCATSGGLPAHEQFFGPGTRLTVL.

This sequence joins TRBV19 and TRBJ1-1; no firm D call. With 3 bases removed from V and 5 bases from J, the gap between germline ends came to 19 bases. The CDR3 spans 16 residues. In germline, CDR1 is LNHDA, CDR2 SQIVND (reference sequence). The CDR3 coding sequence is TGTGCCAGTAGTATCGGCGGTCGGTGGCCGTTTACTGAAGCTTTCTTT. Its translation is CASSIGGRWPFTEAFF.

The chain has TRBV19 and TRBJ1-1; D unresolved. The CDR3 covers 15 residues. V was cut by 7 bases and J by 0 bases, with 15 bases left in between. The germline CDR1 and CDR2 sequences are LNHDA and SQIVND (reference sequence). The CDR3 coding sequence is TGTGCCAGTACCCCGGCGGCCCTCGTGAACACTGAAGCTTTCTTT. Translating it yields CASTPAALVNTEAFF.

The V call is TRBV7-8, the J call TRBJ2-7, with no clear D. Germline lookup yields CDR1 SGHVS and CDR2 FQNEAQ. The length of the CDR3 is 15 residues. The V end lost 7 bases, the J end lost 0 bases, and 16 bases lay between the germline ends. The CDR3 DNA is TGTGCCAGCACCTCCGGCGGATACCGCTCCTACGAGCAGTACTTC. It translates to CASTSGGYRSYEQYF.

The chain uses TRBV15 and TRBJ2-7, with a weak D call TRBD2 (5 bases). CDR1 is LNHNV and CDR2 is YYDKDF in the germline V gene (reference sequence). There are 14 residues in the CDR3. V was shortened by 5 bases and J by 3 bases, with 14 bases between the two germline ends. CDR3 nucleotides: TGTGCCACCAGCTCCCAGGTTGGGAGCTACGAGCAGTACTTC. As protein: CATSSQVGSYEQYF.